These 18 T cell receptor beta chains were all obtained from the same sample, sequenced in a study of T-cell reconstitution after alpha-beta-depleted transplantation in children. The authors prepared the TCRbeta library with unique molecular identifiers. TCRdb re-called the PCR reads with MiXCR, one entry per CDR3 protein. The repertoire consists of about 540,000 distinct CDR3 sequences, with 18% occurring once and the leading ten covering over 3%. The sample here was PBMCs from the stem cell graft donor, taken from the stem cell graft. These receptors were collected from a human donor who donated a stem cell graft to a child with acute lymphoblastic leukemia.

CDR3 bases: TGTGCCACCCGAATAGCGGAACCCACCGGGGAGCTGTTTTTT. Translating gives CATRIAEPTGELFF. The chain uses TRBV7-9 and TRBJ2-2; maybe TRBD2 (6 bases). The V and J ends lost 10 bases and 4 bases respectively, with 16 bases between them. CDR1 and CDR2 from the germline V gene are SEHNR and FQNEAQ (reference sequence). The CDR3 consists of 14 residues.

The DNA for the CDR3 is TGTGCCAGCACAGGGTGGCAGGTCTTCTACGAGCAGTACTTC. Translated, it gives CASTGWQVFYEQYF. This chain connects TRBV6-1 to TRBJ2-7; the D gene is possibly TRBD1 (5 bases). Trimming shortened V by 7 bases and J by 3 bases, and 16 bases separated the two germline ends. Germline V gene lookup returns CDR1 MNHNS and CDR2 SASEGT. This CDR3 has 14 amino acids.

Only a few counts were recorded for this clonotype. V is TRBV9 and J is TRBJ2-1; TRBD2 matches at 12 bases. This CDR3 is 15 amino acids long. Germline V lookup: CDR1 SGDLS, CDR2 YYNGEE. V lost 3 bases, J lost 7 bases, and 5 bases stayed unmatched. For the CDR3, the DNA is TGTGCCAGCAGCGCCCTAGCGGGAGGGCCTAATGAGCAGTTCTTC. This sequence encodes CASSALAGGPNEQFF. The variable domain in full, with the rest retrieved from reference TRBV9 and TRBJ2-1, is DSGVTQTPKHLITATGQRVTLRCSPRSGDLSVYWYQQSLDQGLQFLIQYYNGEERAKGNILERFSAQQFPDLHSELNLSSLELGDSALYFCASSALAGGPNEQFFGPGTRLTVL.

The chain combines TRBV29-1 with TRBJ2-7, with 10 bases identical to TRBD2. In germline, CDR1 is SQVTM, CDR2 ANQGSEA. The CDR3 is made up of 16 amino acids. J was trimmed by 4 bases and V by 2 bases; bases with no gene match: 11. CDR3 region: CSVEKGSSGSLYEQYF. Written as DNA, the CDR3 is TGCAGCGTTGAAAAAGGTTCTAGCGGGAGTCTATACGAGCAGTACTTC.

The sample holds a few counts of this clonotype. The chain recombines TRBV7-8 with TRBJ2-1; 7 bases are shared with TRBD1. The V and J ends lost 6 bases and 4 bases, in that order; junction bases with no gene match: 9. From germline, CDR1 is SGHVS and CDR2 FQNEAQ. This CDR3 is 15 amino acids long. The CDR3 reads CASRSAGTVYNEQFF. CDR3 in DNA: TGTGCCAGCAGGTCGGCCGGGACAGTTTACAATGAGCAGTTCTTC.

The table lists this clonotype with a few counts. The chain couples TRBV5-4 to TRBJ2-1, with 11 bases lining up with TRBD2. J lost 8 bases, V lost 4 bases, and 11 bases had no gene match. Germline assignment: CDR1 SGHNT and CDR2 YYREEE (reference sequence). There are 16 residues in the CDR3. The CDR3 DNA follows: TGTGCCAGCAGCCGACTAGCGGGAAAAGCGTTCGATGAGCAGTTCTTC. Its translation is CASSRLAGKAFDEQFF.

V and J are TRBV3-1 and TRBJ2-7, with no clear D. Between the trimmed V and J ends, which lost 6 bases and 0 bases, there was a span of 18 bases. Germline lookup yields CDR1 LGHDT and CDR2 YNNKEL (reference sequence). The CDR3 covers 16 residues. The CDR3 region is CASSPRMDPFSYEQYF. The CDR3 DNA reads as TGTGCCAGCAGTCCAAGAATGGATCCTTTCTCCTACGAGCAGTACTTC.

V and J are TRBV4-1 and TRBJ2-7, with unresolved D. V lost 1 base and J 3 bases, leaving 13 bases between the germline ends. Per the germline V gene, CDR1 is MGHRA and CDR2 is YSYEKL. The CDR3 loop spans 15 amino acids. The CDR3 here is CASSQVSVSYYEQYF. The CDR3 DNA sequence: TGCGCCAGCAGCCAAGTCAGCGTGTCGTACTACGAGCAGTACTTC.

This sequence joins TRBV20-1 and TRBJ2-2; 14 bases match TRBD2. The junction had 7 bases not matched to a gene; V was cut back by 5 bases and J by 8 bases. Germline CDR1 DFQATT, CDR2 SNEGSKA (reference sequence). The CDR3 is made up of 15 amino acids. The CDR3 region is CSAEGLAGGRGELFF. In DNA form, the CDR3 reads TGCAGTGCTGAAGGACTAGCGGGAGGAAGAGGGGAGCTGTTTTTT.

This CDR3 is CASSYYGPRDNEQFF. The CDR3 DNA is TGTGCCAGCAGTTACTATGGCCCCCGGGACAATGAGCAGTTCTTC. The J gene is TRBJ2-1, the V gene TRBV6-5; D ambiguous. CDR1 is MNHEY, CDR2 SVGAGI, per germline. The CDR3 is made up of 15 amino acids. V was clipped by 1 base and J by 5 bases, with 12 bases between them.

This clonotype was recorded a few times. The chain uses TRBV9 and TRBJ2-1; 9 bases map to TRBD1. Trimming removed 5 bases from V and 7 bases from J; junction bases left unmatched: 10. Germline V gives CDR1 SGDLS, CDR2 YYNGEE. This CDR3 has 15 residues. The CDR3 here is CASRAGTGGVNEQFF. The CDR3 nucleotides read TGTGCCAGCAGGGCCGGAACAGGGGGCGTGAATGAGCAGTTCTTC.

The table lists this clonotype with a few counts. The rearrangement joins TRBV20-1 to TRBJ1-2; maybe TRBD1 (5 bases). The CDR3 is made up of 12 amino acids. Germline values: CDR1 DFQATT, CDR2 SNEGSKA (reference sequence). V was shortened by 4 bases and J by 4 bases, with 10 bases between the two germline ends. CDR3 protein: CSAIWGFYGYTF. Here the CDR3 DNA reads TGCAGTGCTATTTGGGGCTTCTATGGCTACACCTTC.

This clonotype was counted a few times. The gene calls are TRBV29-1 and TRBJ2-1; D is unclear. The germline V gene encodes CDR1 SQVTM and CDR2 ANQGSEA. Trimming stripped 3 bases from V and 10 bases from J, with 10 bases between. The CDR3 is made up of 11 amino acids. In DNA, the CDR3 is TGCAGCGTTGAGGGTCTAAAGGAGCAGTTCTTC. It specifies CSVEGLKEQFF.

The gene calls are TRBV20-1 and TRBJ2-7; D tentatively reads TRBD1 or TRBD2 (5 bases each). Germline V lookup: CDR1 DFQATT, CDR2 SNEGSKA (reference sequence). The CDR3 covers 16 residues. V gave up 2 bases and J gave up 2 bases, with 19 bases separating them. The CDR3 loop reads CSARSLPGPWTYEQYF. The DNA for the CDR3 is TGCAGTGCTAGATCCCTACCGGGACCGTGGACCTACGAGCAGTACTTC.

The sample holds a few counts of this clonotype. This CDR3 reads CSADRTGPIYEQYF. CDR3 DNA: TGCAGTGCTGACCGGACGGGTCCTATCTACGAGCAGTACTTC. The V and J genes are TRBV20-1 and TRBJ2-7; D remains unclear. V lost 5 bases and J lost 3, with 17 bases in between. The CDR3 runs 14 residues. Germline V gene lookup returns CDR1 DFQATT and CDR2 SNEGSKA (reference sequence).

This clonotype was seen a handful of times. The rearrangement links TRBV9 to TRBJ2-1; the match to TRBD2 covers 9 bases. Unmatched junction bases numbered 7, after V lost 0 bases and J lost 3 bases. Germline assignment: CDR1 SGDLS and CDR2 YYNGEE. The CDR3 sequence is 17 residues long. The CDR3 spells CASSVGELAGDYNEQFF. The CDR3, as DNA: TGTGCCAGCAGCGTAGGAGAGTTAGCGGGAGACTACAATGAGCAGTTCTTC.

The V gene is TRBV29-1, the J gene TRBJ2-3; 13 bases match TRBD2. The V gene's germline CDR1 is SQVTM and CDR2 ANQGSEA. This CDR3 is 17 amino acids long. Trimming removed 1 base from V and 0 bases from J; junction bases left unmatched: 4. In nucleotides, the CDR3 is TGCAGCGTTGAAGGGGGACTAGCGGGGCTTAGCACAGATACGCAGTATTTT. This sequence encodes CSVEGGLAGLSTDTQYF.

This clonotype occurred a few times. The chain uses TRBV12-3 or TRBV12-4 and TRBJ2-6; 9 nucleotides agree with TRBD1. This CDR3 is 18 amino acids long. Losses at the gene ends were 5 bases for V and 1 base for J; bases not matched to a gene: 9. The CDR3 bases are TGTGCCAGCAGTCTGGGACAGGGCGTCCTTTCTGGGGCCAACGTCCTGACTTTC. It is translated as CASSLGQGVLSGANVLTF.